A selection of T cell receptor beta chains follows, all from one sample in a study of response to subunit inactivated influenza vaccine. TCRdb re-called the RT-PCR reads with MiXCR, one entry per CDR3 protein. The table shows a few hundred thousand distinct CDR3 sequences, with approximately 15% occurring only once. Sequences were derived from PBMCs from blood, sampled 11 to 12 days after vaccination. All receptors derive from a man in his fifties who received an inactivated influenza vaccine. The CDR3 runs from the conserved cysteine through the conserved F or W.

J	V	length	CDR3
TRBJ1-5	TRBV7-6	17	CASSLGARTGSNQPQHF
TRBJ2-2	TRBV6-1	14	CASQRVPNTGELFF
TRBJ1-5	TRBV5-6	14	CASSQGPGNQPQHF
TRBJ1-1	TRBV4-2	16	CASSQEVRSSNTEAFF
TRBJ1-5	TRBV5-6	15	CASSWGTGRNQPQHF
TRBJ1-5	TRBV20-1	18	CSARDVRDMGLLKQPQHF
TRBJ1-5	TRBV10-3	16	CAISDGDSGGNQPQHF
TRBJ2-3	TRBV5-1	18	CASSLALTSGISTDTQYF
TRBJ2-1	TRBV6-2/TRBV6-3	11	CASMMYYEQFF
TRBJ1-6	TRBV6-5	19	CASSYSRSVTSSYNSPLHF
TRBJ2-1	TRBV7-1	22	CASSSPKLGQPGDRSSYNEQFF
TRBJ1-2	TRBV28	15	CASRSTPNRGYGYTF
TRBJ2-1	TRBV5-6	21	CASSLDVGLAGGPSPIHEQFF
TRBJ2-3	TRBV7-8	16	CASSLGSGLSTDTQYF
TRBJ2-7	TRBV12-3/TRBV12-4	15	CASSFLGGVTVEQYF
TRBJ2-7	TRBV5-1	14	CASSIRTGAYEQYF
TRBJ2-2	TRBV9	16	CASSVGTTWGTGELFF
TRBJ2-5	TRBV20-1	14	CSARDLTRFETQYF
TRBJ2-2	TRBV20-1	13	CSATVRGPGELFF
TRBJ2-7	TRBV7-2	13	CASSSRRAYEQYF
TRBJ1-2	TRBV12-3/TRBV12-4	14	CASTRTTGKSGYTF
TRBJ2-2	TRBV4-2	16	CASSQDGGGGTGELFF
TRBJ2-1	TRBV12-3/TRBV12-4	17	CASSLRQGLDQGNEQFF
TRBJ2-1	TRBV11-2	16	CASSLVAGAGYNEQFF
TRBJ2-5	TRBV11-2	16	CASSLVQGGVLETQYF
TRBJ1-4	TRBV20-1	14	CSATQTQPNEKLFF
TRBJ2-1	TRBV7-2	17	CASSLAARDPPYNEQFF
TRBJ2-7	TRBV7-8	15	CASSLATRKHYEQYF
TRBJ1-6	TRBV10-3	14	CAISGRSGNSPLHF
TRBJ2-7	TRBV27	17	CASSSRTGGGITYEQYF
TRBJ2-1	TRBV5-5	12	CASSLEGWGQFF
TRBJ2-3	TRBV27	15	CASSRRGQSTDTQYF
TRBJ2-1	TRBV20-1	16	CSARANSLSSYNEQFF
TRBJ2-2	TRBV5-1	13	CASSVMDTGELFF
TRBJ2-1	TRBV7-3	15	CASCRDRGFYNEQFF
TRBJ1-2	TRBV29-1	13	CSVEDRGQGGYTF
TRBJ1-3	TRBV19	14	CASSRVGSGNTIYF
TRBJ2-1	TRBV19	14	CASSTVGSYNEQFF